Presented here are 21 T cell receptor beta chains from one specimen sequenced in a study of blood T cells in healthy people across ages. Through a sample-barcoded 5' primer and a J-beta primer mix, a second PCR was run for about 6 to 12 cycles. Each CDR3 protein gets one entry after TCRdb re-called the 5' RACE reads with MiXCR. The sample lists some 370,000 distinct CDR3 sequences, roughly half occurring once. The sample taken for sequencing was blood. All receptors derive from a man aged 55 to 70 in good health.

The rearrangement links TRBV15 to TRBJ1-2, with a tentative D call TRBD1 (5 bases). This CDR3 has 13 residues. CDR1 and CDR2 (germline): LNHNV, YYDKDF (reference sequence). V was cut by 6 bases and J by 5 bases, with 13 bases left in between. CDR3 protein: CATSPTEGYGYTF. In nucleotides, the CDR3 is TGTGCCACCAGTCCGACAGAAGGTTATGGCTACACCTTC.

The V and J genes are TRBV27 and TRBJ2-7; D remains unclear. The V gene lost 4 bases and the J gene lost 3 bases, with 19 bases spanning the gap. This CDR3 is 16 amino acids long. Germline CDR1 MNHEY, CDR2 SMNVEV (reference sequence). The CDR3 DNA sequence: TGTGCCAGCAGTTCCCAGGTCTTTGGGCGCTTCTACGAGCAGTACTTC. Its translation is CASSSQVFGRFYEQYF.

This clonotype came up a few times. The gene calls are TRBV29-1 and TRBJ2-1; 7 bases agree with TRBD1. Per the germline V gene, CDR1 is SQVTM and CDR2 is ANQGSEA. The J segment lost 3 bases and the V segment lost 4 bases, leaving 3 bases of the junction unmatched. The CDR3 totals 13 residues. CDR3 coding DNA: TGCAGCGTTGCCGGGACAGTCTACAATGAGCAGTTCTTC. Protein sequence: CSVAGTVYNEQFF.

The V gene is TRBV28, the J gene TRBJ2-4; D gene unclear. The J call may be mistaken, given a closer DNA end match to TRBJ2-7. Germline CDR1 and CDR2: MDHEN and SYDVKM. This CDR3 contains 15 residues. The CDR3 DNA sequence: TGTGCCAGCAGGGGCCCGACTTTTACTACCTACGAGCAGTACTTC. Translation gives CASRGPTFTTYEQYF.

This chain joins TRBV27 and TRBJ2-3, with 7 bases fitting TRBD2. The V and J ends lost 8 bases and 0 bases, in that order; junction bases with no gene match: 5. Germline CDR1 MNHEY, CDR2 SMNVEV (reference sequence). This CDR3 region has 14 residues. The CDR3 reads CASALASSTDTQYF. The CDR3 nucleotides read TGTGCCAGCGCACTAGCGTCTAGCACAGATACGCAGTATTTT.

In this sample, this clonotype turned up many times. The V gene is TRBV29-1, the J gene TRBJ2-7; 12 nucleotides match TRBD2. This CDR3 is built from 12 residues. V shed 7 bases, J shed 4 bases, and the junction held 2 bases outside the gene matches. Germline CDR1 SQVTM, CDR2 ANQGSEA. Here the CDR3 reads CSAGTSGYEQYF. CDR3 in DNA: TGCAGCGCCGGGACTAGCGGGTACGAGCAGTACTTC.

This chain links TRBV4-2 with TRBJ2-5; 7 bases are a match to TRBD2. This CDR3 is 13 amino acids long. Trimming removed 6 bases from V and 9 bases from J; junction bases left unmatched: 10. Germline V lookup: CDR1 LGHNA, CDR2 YNFKEQ. This CDR3 is CASSRGGESAQYF. The CDR3 DNA sequence: TGTGCCAGCAGTCGTGGGGGGGAGTCGGCCCAGTACTTC.

The chain employs TRBV20-1 and TRBJ1-1; no reliable D call. V lost 0 bases and J 1 base, leaving 6 bases between the germline ends. Germline CDR1 reads DFQATT; CDR2 reads SNEGSKA (reference sequence). CDR3 length: 13 residues. The CDR3 here is CSAREPQNTEAFF. The CDR3 DNA is TGCAGTGCTAGAGAGCCGCAGAACACTGAAGCTTTCTTT.

The chain uses TRBV2 and TRBJ2-3; TRBD2 is a possible D gene (6 bases). Germline V gene lookup returns CDR1 SNHLY and CDR2 FYNNEI. This CDR3 region has 12 residues. The V end lost 6 bases, the J end lost 14 bases, and 18 bases lay between the germline ends. The CDR3 reads CASSLLARPRYF. CDR3 bases: TGTGCCAGCAGCTTGCTAGCGAGGCCCAGGTATTTT.

V usage is TRBV11-1 and J usage is TRBJ2-7; 8 bases fit TRBD1. The CDR3 covers 15 residues. V gave up 6 bases and J gave up 3 bases; unmatched junction bases: 10. The V gene's germline CDR1 is SGHAT and CDR2 FQDESV (reference sequence). CDR3 amino acids: CASRPSGTGVYEQYF. CDR3 nucleotide sequence: TGTGCCAGCAGACCCTCCGGGACAGGTGTCTACGAGCAGTACTTC.

The chain uses TRBV29-1 and TRBJ2-7, with 9 bases aligning to TRBD1. The last part of the DNA fits TRBJ2-5 better; the J call may be wrong. Germline V CDR1 and CDR2: SQVTM, ANQGSEA. The CDR3 is made up of 13 amino acids. Here the CDR3 reads CSGNRGPWETQYF. The CDR3 DNA is TGCAGCGGAAACAGGGGGCCTTGGGAGACCCAGTACTTC.

The chain employs TRBV27 and TRBJ2-5; possibly TRBD1 for D (6 bases). The J call is uncertain, as TRBJ2-7 better fits the DNA end. Germline CDR1 and CDR2: MNHEY and SMNVEV (reference sequence). The CDR3 runs 14 residues. The CDR3 loop is CASNEAQGSYEQYF. In nucleotides, the CDR3 is TGTGCCAGCAACGAGGCACAGGGTAGTTACGAGCAGTACTTC.

V usage is TRBV27 and J usage is TRBJ1-6; TRBD1 aligns across 7 bases. J lost 5 bases, V lost 8 bases, and 6 bases had no gene match. Germline V CDR1 and CDR2: MNHEY, SMNVEV (reference sequence). The CDR3 is made up of 14 amino acids. The CDR3 here is CASRRDSDNSPLHF. The CDR3 DNA reads as TGTGCCAGCCGCCGGGACAGCGATAATTCACCCCTCCACTTT.

This clonotype has a count of ten or more. V gene TRBV6-5 combines with J gene TRBJ2-3, with D hard to call. Trimming took 5 bases from V and 2 from J, leaving 14 bases between them. Per the germline V gene, CDR1 is MNHEY and CDR2 is SVGAGI. The CDR3 is made up of 15 amino acids. CDR3 protein: CASSTATENTDTQYF. The CDR3 region has the DNA TGTGCCAGCAGTACGGCAACAGAGAACACAGATACGCAGTATTTT.

As concerns this clonotype: Being one base from a much bigger clone, this may be a read error. This chain connects TRBV7-2 to TRBJ1-5; TRBD1 agrees at 7 bases. The CDR3 runs 13 residues. CDR1 and CDR2 (germline): SGHTA, FQGNSA. Trimming took 5 bases from V and 6 from J; bases not matched to a gene: 4. CDR3 region: CASSVDRVQPQHF. The CDR3 DNA sequence: TGTGCCAGCAGCGTCGACAGGGTTCAGCCCCAGCATTTT.

The chain has TRBV15 and TRBJ1-2, with 8 bases matching TRBD1. The CDR3 has 14 amino acids. Germline V gene data show CDR1 as LNHNV and CDR2 as YYDKDF (reference sequence). With V trimmed by 10 bases and J by 2 bases, 9 bases remained unmatched. In DNA, the CDR3 is TGTGCCATCGATGGCAGGGGGCGGAACTATGGCTACACCTTC. Its protein is CAIDGRGRNYGYTF. Variable domain in full (rest from reference TRBV15 and TRBJ1-2): DAMVIQNPRYQVTQFGKPVTLSCSQTLNHNVMYWYQQKSSQAPKLLFHYYDKDFNNEADTPDNFQSRRPNTSFCFLDIRSPGLGDTAMYLCAIDGRGRNYGYTFGSGTRLTVV.

This chain connects TRBV2 to TRBJ1-6, with D unclear. The CDR3 sequence is 14 residues long. CDR1 SNHLY and CDR2 FYNNEI come from the germline V gene. Deletions cut 4 bases from V and 7 bases from J, with 11 bases between. The CDR3 protein is CASSAPTGNSPLHF. The DNA for the CDR3 is TGTGCCAGCAGTGCCCCTACTGGCAATTCACCCCTCCACTTT.

The J gene is TRBJ2-7, the V gene TRBV11-2; D is undetermined. Trimming stripped 2 bases from V and 6 bases from J, with 8 bases between. CDR1 is SGHAT and CDR2 is FQNNGV in the germline V gene. This CDR3 contains 12 residues. The CDR3 coding sequence is TGTGCCAGCAGCTTATTGGATATCGAGCAGTACTTC. Translating gives CASSLLDIEQYF.

This CDR3 is CASRIRGGEQYF. The DNA of the CDR3 is TGTGCCAGCAGGATCCGCGGGGGCGAGCAGTACTTC. The chain has TRBV27 and TRBJ2-7; the match to TRBD2 covers 7 bases. CDR3 size: 12 residues. Looked up from germline, CDR1 is MNHEY and CDR2 is SMNVEV (reference sequence). The V and J ends lost 6 bases and 6 bases, in that order; junction bases with no gene match: 5.

This clonotype was observed a single time. V usage is TRBV9 and J usage is TRBJ2-1, with TRBD2 identical over 10 bases. This CDR3 comprises 15 residues. The V segment lost 0 bases and the J segment 8 bases; nucleotides outside the gene matches: 5. Per the germline V gene, CDR1 is SGDLS and CDR2 is YYNGEE. CDR3 bases: TGTGCCAGCAGCGTAGTAAGCGGGGGGGCTTATGAGCAGTTCTTC. It is translated as CASSVVSGGAYEQFF.

This chain joins TRBV7-3 and TRBJ2-5, with a tentative D call TRBD2 (6 bases). The CDR3 sequence is 16 residues long. Germline CDR1 is SGHTA and CDR2 is FQGTGA. V lost 2 bases, J lost 1 base, and 14 bases lay in between. The CDR3 loop is CASSLFLRGPQETQYF. The CDR3, as DNA: TGTGCCAGCAGCTTATTTTTGCGGGGTCCCCAAGAGACCCAGTACTTC.